This entry describes one T cell receptor (beta chain). The sample holds one count of this clone. Its antigen is still unknown. The input lacks base qualities; no much larger clone sits a single base away. This sample's treatment or condition label indicates: about 20 received Ad26.COV2.S at low or high dose, single or two shots; a few received placebo; per-sample allocation not given. Repertoires of vaccine and placebo recipients were sequenced from samples taken on day 63 after the first injection. Cohort 1b enrolled some 25 adults aged 18-55 years at a single site in Boston, USA, between 29 July and 7 August 2020. Ad26.COV2.S was a replication-incompetent adenovirus type 26 vector expressing a prefusion-stabilized SARS-CoV-2 spike protein from the original Wuhan strain. The immunoSEQ Assay was used to sequence TCRbeta CDR3 regions. After extraction, genomic DNA underwent amplification by bias-controlled multiplex PCR, followed by high-throughput sequencing. On the study's bioinformatics: To quantify the absolute abundance of every unique TCRbeta CDR3 region, sequences were collapsed and filtered. T cell fraction was estimated by normalizing TCRbeta template counts to usable DNA, with usable DNA measured through amplification of reference genes found in all nucleated cells. Repertoire TCRs were annotated as SARS-CoV-2-specific by exact matching of V gene, CDR3 amino acid sequence and J gene to a known reactive TCR set. MIRA supplied the reference SARS-CoV-2 TCR set, which was filtered for enrichment in COVID-19-positive ImmuneCODE repertoires so that public or cross-reactive TCRs were removed. Using the MIRA antigens, annotated TCRs were further analysed by specific ORF or by position within an ORF. Depth was the summed frequency of annotated unique rearrangements, while breadth was defined as annotated unique rearrangements over total unique productive rearrangements. Two-sided Wilcoxon rank-sum tests were applied when comparing TCR breadth between groups. Drawn from immuneACCESS, this table holds only the in-frame rearrangements with V and J called that TCRdb kept. Clones are partly lost; checked studies trace under half to an unresolved V gene and leave the rest unexplained. V and J calls plus clone size are reproduced from that table; the DNA served to infer D and trimming. The sample includes around 350,000 clones, with around 83% observed a single time. The ten most abundant clones make up roughly 3.1% of the sample.

The sample is drawn from a study of Ad26.COV2.S vaccination and SARS-CoV-2 variants (dated by TCRdb to the early 2020s). As for the study more broadly: Donors in the vaccine arm were drawn from COV1001, a phase I-IIa trial of Ad26.COV2.S in healthy adults that was multicentre, randomized, double-blind and placebo-controlled. Throughout the experiments and outcome assessment, investigators stayed blinded to trial group allocation. A total of approximately 30 samples were included in the TCR-sequenced set, comprising roughly 19 Ad26.COV2.S vaccine recipients, 5 placebo recipients and 8 SARS-CoV-2 convalescent individuals. Trial participants were randomized into five groups of five, in which low-dose or high-dose Ad26.COV2.S was given once or twice, or placebo was given on both occasions. TCRbeta repertoire sequencing served as the tool for gauging how specific and how broad the SARS-CoV-2-reactive T cell receptors were following Ad26.COV2.S vaccination. Ad26.COV2.S was given intramuscularly at 5x10^10 or 1x10^11 viral particles, as a single shot or as two shots 56 days apart. Paper-wide results and their limitations: Non-spike TCR breadth was comparable between vaccine and placebo recipients, consistent with the vaccine containing only spike. Comparing responses between vaccine doses or regimens was not something the study was powered to do. Ad26.COV2.S recipients had higher spike-specific TCR breadth than placebo recipients (P = 0.0014). It was noted by the authors that total T cell responses may have been underestimated by the TCR breadth and depth analyses. After vaccination, spike-specific CD8+ and CD4+ T cell responses were reported to show substantial breadth.

V is pared back by 5 bases and J by 0 bases, with 14 bases lying between the germline termini. The CDR3 covers 16 residues, taking in both the cysteine and the phenylalanine. Just CDR3 DNA is preserved here, 48 bases in frame from base 1. CDR1 and CDR2 were assigned from the germline V gene as MDHEN and SYDVKM. The sample here was peripheral blood, taken in a trial of Ad26.COV2.S vaccine versus placebo. This TCR was recovered from a person between 18 and 60 years old who received the Ad26.COV2.S COVID-19 vaccine or a placebo. This chain joins TRBV28 to TRBJ1-3, with the D gene too uncertain to name. The sequence in DNA is TGTGCCAGCAGTACTCCCGGACTCATCTCTGGAAACACCATATATTTT. This gives the protein CASSTPGLISGNTIYF.